This T cell receptor beta chain appears in the sequencing data of a study of shared clonotypes between healthy human individuals. General study points: Memory subsets generally showed lower estimated richness than naive subsets.

Free of recent acute infections or vaccinations, the donors were healthy HIV-negative adults. The V gene lost 3 bases and the J gene lost 1 base, with 6 bases spanning the gap. Germline V gene sequence: CDR1 GTSNPN, CDR2 SVGIG (reference sequence). This CDR3 comprises 12 residues. Profiling relied on immunoSEQ multiplex PCR, and the TCRdb table lists in-frame clones only, not all of them. Of some 1,100,000 clones listed, around 82% are singletons. Concerning this clone itself: The antigen is unknown.

This receptor was identified in a man between 18 and 35 years old in good health. Some clones in this sample may be carry-over from other donors' samples. The chain recombines TRBV30 with TRBJ1-2; D uncertain. Material: memory CD4+ T cells from PBMCs. The subset here: CD45RA-negative fraction. The CDR3 DNA is TGTGCCTGGAGACAGAATAACTATGGCTACACCTTC. Its protein product is CAWRQNNYGYTF.